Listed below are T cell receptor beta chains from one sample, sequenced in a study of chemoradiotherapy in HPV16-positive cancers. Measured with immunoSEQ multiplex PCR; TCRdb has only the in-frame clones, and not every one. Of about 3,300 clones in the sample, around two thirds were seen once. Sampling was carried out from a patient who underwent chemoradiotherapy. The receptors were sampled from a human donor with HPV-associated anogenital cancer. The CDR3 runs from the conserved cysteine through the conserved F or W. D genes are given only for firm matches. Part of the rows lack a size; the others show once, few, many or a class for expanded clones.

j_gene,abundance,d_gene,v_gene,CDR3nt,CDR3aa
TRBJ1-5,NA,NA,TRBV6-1,TGTGCCAGCAGTGAAAGACAGGCCAACAATCAGCCCCAGCATTTT,CASSERQANNQPQHF
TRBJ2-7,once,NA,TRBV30,TGTGCCTGGAGCGGGGCCTACGAGCAGTACTTC,CAWSGAYEQYF
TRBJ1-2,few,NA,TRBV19,TGTGCCAGTAGTATAGAACGGAACTATGGCTACACCTTC,CASSIERNYGYTF
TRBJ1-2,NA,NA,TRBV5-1,TGCGCCAGCAGCAAAAAGGGGCACACTAACTATGGCTACACCTTC,CASSKKGHTNYGYTF
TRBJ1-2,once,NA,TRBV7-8,TGTGCCAGCAGCTTAGATAGATGGGGGAATGGCTACACCTTC,CASSLDRWGNGYTF
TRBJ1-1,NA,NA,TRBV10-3,TGTGCCATCAGAATAGATGACGGACCTGAAGCTTTCTTT,CAIRIDDGPEAFF
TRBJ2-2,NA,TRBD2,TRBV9,TGTGCCAGCAGCGTAGTTTCGACTAGCGTTGACACCGGGGAGCTGTTTTTT,CASSVVSTSVDTGELFF
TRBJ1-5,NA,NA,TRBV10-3,TGTGCCATCAGTGAGGCTGAGGGGGGGTATCAGCCCCAGCATTTT,CAISEAEGGYQPQHF
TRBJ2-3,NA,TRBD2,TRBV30,TGTGCCTGGAGTAGTGGGACTAGCTTGAGAGATACGCAGTATTTT,CAWSSGTSLRDTQYF
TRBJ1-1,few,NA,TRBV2,TGTGCCAGCAGTGAATGGGAGTCGAGTGAAGCTTTCTTT,CASSEWESSEAFF
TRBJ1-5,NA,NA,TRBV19,TGTGCCAGTAGCCTCCCGCGAACGGAAAATCAGCCCCAGCATTTT,CASSLPRTENQPQHF
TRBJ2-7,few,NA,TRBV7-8,TGTGCCAGCAGCTTAGGGGGGAGGCCCTACGAGCAGTACTTC,CASSLGGRPYEQYF
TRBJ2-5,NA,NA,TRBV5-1,TGCGCCAGCAGCTTATGGTCTCTCCAAGAGACCCAGTACTTC,CASSLWSLQETQYF
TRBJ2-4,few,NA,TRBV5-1,TGCGCCAGCAGGCTATTCGGGGTTGGGACAAACATTCAGTACTTC,CASRLFGVGTNIQYF
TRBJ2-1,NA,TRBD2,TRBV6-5,TGTGCCAGCAGATGGCGGGGGGCCCTGTTGGATGAGCAGTTCTTC,CASRWRGALLDEQFF
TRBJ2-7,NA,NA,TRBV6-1,TGTGCCAGCAGCCCCTTAGGAACAGTCCTCGAGCAGTACTTC,CASSPLGTVLEQYF
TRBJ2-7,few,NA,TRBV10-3,TGTGCCATCAGTGGGACGACGGAAAAAAGCTTC,CAISGTTEKSF
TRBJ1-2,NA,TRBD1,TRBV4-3,TGCGCCAGCAGCCAGTCCAGGGGGACCAACTATGGCTACACCTTC,CASSQSRGTNYGYTF
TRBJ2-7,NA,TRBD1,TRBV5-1,TGCGCCAGCAGCTTCACAGGGGGGCAGGGACACTTC,CASSFTGGQGHF
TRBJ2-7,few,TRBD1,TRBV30,TGTGCCGGACAGGGCGAGCAGTACTTC,CAGQGEQYF
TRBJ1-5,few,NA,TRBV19,TGTGCCAGTAGTCCCCCCGACCAGCCCCAGCATTTT,CASSPPDQPQHF
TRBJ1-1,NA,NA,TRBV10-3,TGTGCCATCAGTGACCTGCATCAGGGGAGCACTGAAGCTTTCTTT,CAISDLHQGSTEAFF
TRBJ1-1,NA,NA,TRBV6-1,TGTGCCAGCAGTGGGGGCAGGGTCACTGAAGCTTTCTTT,CASSGGRVTEAFF
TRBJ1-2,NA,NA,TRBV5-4,TGTGCCAGCAGCTTTCACGGGGGGGGGTCCCTAGCTAACTATGGCTACACCTTC,CASSFHGGGSLANYGYTF
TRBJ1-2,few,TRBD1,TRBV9,TGTGCCAGCAGCGGGACAGGGGTCTATGGCTACACCTTC,CASSGTGVYGYTF
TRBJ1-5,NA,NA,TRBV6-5,TGTGCCAGCAGGGGGGGCTCGGGCAATCAGCCCCAGCATTTT,CASRGGSGNQPQHF
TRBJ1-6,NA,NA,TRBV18,TGTGCCAGCTCACAGGGACGGCGTAATTCACCCCTCCACTTT,CASSQGRRNSPLHF
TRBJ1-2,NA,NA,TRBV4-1,TGCGCCAGCAGCCACGAGGGGCGCAACTATGGCTACACCTTC,CASSHEGRNYGYTF
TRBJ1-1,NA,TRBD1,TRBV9,TGTGCCAGCAGCGTAGGGACAGGGGGCATGAACACTGAAGCTTTCTTT,CASSVGTGGMNTEAFF
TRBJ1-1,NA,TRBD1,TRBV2,TGTGCCAGCAGGGACAGGCGTGACACTGAAGCTTTCTTT,CASRDRRDTEAFF
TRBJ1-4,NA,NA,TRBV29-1,TGCAGCGTTGGGGGGACTAATGAAAAACTGTTTTTT,CSVGGTNEKLFF
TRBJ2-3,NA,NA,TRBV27,TGTGCCAGCAGTCTTCAGGGGGGACGGGATACGCAGTATTTT,CASSLQGGRDTQYF
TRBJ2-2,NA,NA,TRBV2,TGTGCCAGCAGTGTGGGGACAACGAACACCGGGGAGCTGTTTTTT,CASSVGTTNTGELFF
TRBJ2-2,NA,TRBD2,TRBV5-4,TGTGCCAGCAGCCCGGGACTAGCGGCGAACACCGGGGAGCTGTTTTTT,CASSPGLAANTGELFF
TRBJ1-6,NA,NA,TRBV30,TGTGCCTGGGGGTTTAGGGGTTCACCCCTCCACTTT,CAWGFRGSPLHF
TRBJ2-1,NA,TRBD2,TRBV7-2,TGTGCCAGCAGCTTAGCGGGAAAACTAGCGGGGGGTTACAATGAGCAGTTCTTC,CASSLAGKLAGGYNEQFF
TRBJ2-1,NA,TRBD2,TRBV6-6,TGTGCCAGCAGTCGTCTAGCGGGGGGGCCCAATGAGCAGTTCTTC,CASSRLAGGPNEQFF
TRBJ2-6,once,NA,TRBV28,NA,CASSLYRVGSGANVPTF
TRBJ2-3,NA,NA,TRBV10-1,TGCGCCAGCAGTGAGTTGGGGGTCGCAGATACGCAGTATTTT,CASSELGVADTQYF
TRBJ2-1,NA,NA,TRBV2,TGTGCCAGCAGTGTCGAACACTCCTACAATGAGCAGTTCTTC,CASSVEHSYNEQFF
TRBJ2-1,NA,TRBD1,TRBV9,TGTGCCAGCAGCGTGGACAGGGGGGGCTACAATGAGCAGTTCTTC,CASSVDRGGYNEQFF
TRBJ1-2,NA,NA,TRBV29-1,TGCAGCATTGAAGGAGGACAGACCTATGGTACCTATGGCTACACCTTC,CSIEGGQTYGTYGYTF
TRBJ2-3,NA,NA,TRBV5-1,TGCGCCAGCAGCGCCGTCCATGGGTGGCAGTATTTT,CASSAVHGWQYF
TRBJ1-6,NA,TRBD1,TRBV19,TGTGCCAGTAGTATGTCAGGCAGGGGGAATTCACCCCTCCACTTT,CASSMSGRGNSPLHF
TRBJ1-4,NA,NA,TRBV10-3,TGTGCCATCAGCATTGGACAGACAACTAATGAAAAACTGTTTTTT,CAISIGQTTNEKLFF
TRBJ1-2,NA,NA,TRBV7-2,TGTGCCAGCAGCTTAGATGGATCGGGGCGAGGCTACACCTTC,CASSLDGSGRGYTF
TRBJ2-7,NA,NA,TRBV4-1,TGCGCCAGCAGCCAAGACTATTCGCGCGGGGACACCTACGAGCAGTACTTC,CASSQDYSRGDTYEQYF
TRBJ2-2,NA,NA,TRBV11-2,TGTGCCAGCAGCTTAGCCGGGGGGCTAACCGGGGAGCTGTTTTTT,CASSLAGGLTGELFF
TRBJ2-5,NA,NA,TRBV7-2,TGTGCCAGCAGCGTACAGACAGCGTACCAAGAGACCCAGTACTTC,CASSVQTAYQETQYF
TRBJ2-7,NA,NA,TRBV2,TGTGCCAGCACCAATGGGGCAGTCTCGGGCGAGCAGTACTTC,CASTNGAVSGEQYF
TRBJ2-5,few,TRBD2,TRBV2,TGTGCCAGCAGTGACAGCGGGGGGGTCGGGGAGACCCAGTACTTC,CASSDSGGVGETQYF
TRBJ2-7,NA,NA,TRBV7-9,TGTGCCAGCAGCATGGGAAACTCCTACGAGCAGTACTTC,CASSMGNSYEQYF
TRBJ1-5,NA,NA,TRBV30,TGTGCCTGGAGTCCCGAGAGGGGGGATTATAGCAATCAGCCCCAGCATTTT,CAWSPERGDYSNQPQHF
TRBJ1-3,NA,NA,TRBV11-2,TGTGCCAGCAGCTTAGATGGGGGGACCGTCTCTGGAAACACCATATATTTT,CASSLDGGTVSGNTIYF